The 15 T cell receptor beta chains below were found in one sample sequenced in a study of cytomegalovirus exposure and HLA in healthy donors (dated by TCRdb to about 2017). Library preparation employed the immunoSEQ multiplex PCR assay. A mixture of 60 forward primers for TCR Vbeta segments and 13 reverse primers for TCR Jbeta segments was used in the multiplex PCR. The table was pulled from immuneACCESS by TCRdb, which kept in-frame rearrangements only. Such tables lose some clones; where checked, under half of the loss comes from unresolved V genes, and the rest has no known cause. Counted in this sample were roughly 170,000 clones; 75% to 85% of them appeared once. About 2% of the sample goes to the ten largest clones. The sequencing input was PBMCs. These receptors all come from a woman aged 30 to 39 in good health and CMV-seronegative.

V gene TRBV5-6 combines with J gene TRBJ1-4; D gene unclear. The V gene lost 0 bases and the J gene lost 4 bases, with 16 bases spanning the gap. CDR1 is SGHDT and CDR2 is YYEEEE in the germline V gene. The CDR3 has 17 residues. The CDR3 loop is CASSLDLGGNLNEKLFF. In DNA form, the CDR3 reads TGTGCCAGCAGCTTGGATTTGGGCGGGAACCTTAATGAAAAACTGTTTTTT.

V usage is TRBV10-3 and J usage is TRBJ1-1, with TRBD1 matching over 8 bases. CDR3 size: 16 residues. Germline-derived CDR1 and CDR2 are ENHRY and SYGVKD. J lost 4 bases, V lost 0 bases, and 7 bases had no gene match. The CDR3 sequence: CAISESPTGESTEAFF. DNA for the CDR3: TGTGCCATCAGTGAGTCTCCGACAGGGGAGAGCACTGAAGCTTTCTTT.

The chain uses TRBV4-1 and TRBJ2-7; a possible D gene is TRBD1 (5 bases). With 1 base removed from V and 1 base from J, the gap between germline ends came to 11 bases. The CDR3 covers 15 residues. The germline V gene has CDR1 MGHRA and CDR2 YSYEKL. CDR3 amino acids: CASSQVQGYSYEQYF. In DNA, the CDR3 is TGCGCCAGCAGCCAAGTCCAGGGTTATTCCTACGAGCAGTACTTC.

The rearrangement uses TRBV9 and TRBJ2-7; 7 positions agree with TRBD2. The CDR3 contains 15 residues. J was trimmed by 6 bases and V by 1 base; bases with no gene match: 10. The germline CDR1 and CDR2 sequences are SGDLS and YYNGEE. As DNA, the CDR3 is TGTGCCAGCAGCGTAACCTCGACTAGCTTCCCCGAGCAGTACTTC. Translated, it gives CASSVTSTSFPEQYF.

The sample holds one count of this clone. J is TRBJ1-2 and V is TRBV4-3; 10 bases line up with TRBD1. J lost 4 bases, V lost 3 bases, and 8 bases had no gene match. Germline CDR1 LGHNA, CDR2 YSLEER. This CDR3 has 16 amino acids. The CDR3 DNA reads as TGCGCCAGCAGCCAGATACCGGGACAGGGGCCCTATGGCTACACCTTC. It specifies CASSQIPGQGPYGYTF.

On this clone itself: The junction does not match germline at one end; this may be a read error. The chain joins TRBV28 to TRBJ1-1; the D gene is possibly TRBD1 (5 bases). The germline V gene encodes CDR1 MDHEN and CDR2 SYDVKM. The CDR3 spans 16 residues. CDR3 protein: CASRLYAGGGNTEAFF. CDR3 nucleotide sequence: TGTGCCAGCAGATTATACGCGGGCGGGGGGAACACTGAAGCTTTCTTT.

V usage is TRBV10-3 and J usage is TRBJ2-3, with 10 bases fitting TRBD1. Losses at the gene ends were 6 bases for V and 2 bases for J; bases not matched to a gene: 8. The CDR3 consists of 16 residues. In germline, CDR1 is ENHRY, CDR2 SYGVKD. The CDR3 reads CAIREEGTGDTDTQYF. The CDR3 DNA follows: TGTGCCATCAGGGAAGAAGGGACAGGGGACACAGATACGCAGTATTTT.

In this sample, this clone turned up a few times. This chain links TRBV7-9 with TRBJ1-1; TRBD1 matches 10 bases. In germline, CDR1 is SEHNR, CDR2 FQNEAQ (reference sequence). V trimming: 8 bases; J trimming: 0 bases; junction bases outside the gene matches: 15. The CDR3 has 18 residues. This chain's CDR3 is CASGTKWDRGFMNTEAFF. The CDR3 region has the DNA TGTGCCAGCGGTACCAAATGGGACAGGGGATTTATGAACACTGAAGCTTTCTTT.

This chain joins TRBV7-2 and TRBJ2-3, with TRBD1 matching 9 bases. The CDR3 loop spans 15 amino acids. Germline CDR1 SGHTA, CDR2 FQGNSA. V gave up 6 bases and J gave up 3 bases; unmatched junction bases: 7. As DNA, the CDR3 is TGTGCCAGCAGGCCACAGGGGGCTCGAACAGATACGCAGTATTTT. Translated, it gives CASRPQGARTDTQYF. The whole variable domain, remainder taken from reference TRBV7-2 and TRBJ2-3, is GAGVSQSPSNKVTEKGKDVELRCDPISGHTALYWYRQSLGQGLEFLIYFQGNSAPDKSGLPSDRFSAERTGGSVSTLTIQRTQQEDSAVYLCASRPQGARTDTQYFGPGTRLTVL.

The CDR3, as DNA: TGTGCCAGCAGCAAACCTGTACCAGGGGCAAATTCACCCCTCCACTTT. Protein product: CASSKPVPGANSPLHF. The V gene is TRBV21-1, the J gene TRBJ1-6; TRBD1 was called by the table and not checked on the DNA. TRBV21-1 is assigned pseudogene status. The CDR3 length is 16 residues.

The rearrangement uses TRBV7-3 and TRBJ1-1, with 10 bases matching TRBD1. Germline V gives CDR1 SGHTA, CDR2 FQGTGA. Unmatched junction bases numbered 3, after V lost 5 bases and J lost 0 bases. The CDR3 has 15 amino acids. The CDR3 here is CASSPGQGMNTEAFF. CDR3 DNA sequence: TGTGCCAGCAGCCCGGGACAGGGGATGAACACTGAAGCTTTCTTT.

The CDR3: CASSLNGQNQPQHF. The DNA of the CDR3 is TGTGCCAGCAGCTTAAATGGGCAGAATCAGCCCCAGCATTTT. The chain has TRBV7-2 and TRBJ1-5; D is ambiguous. Germline CDR1 reads SGHTA; CDR2 reads FQGNSA. There are 14 residues in the CDR3. Deletions cut 2 bases from V and 4 bases from J, with 9 bases between.

This chain links TRBV21-1 with TRBJ1-2; the table assigns TRBD1, which was not confirmed against the DNA. TRBV21-1 is noted as a pseudogene. The CDR3 is 18 residues long. The chain's CDR3 is CASSSNAGTGGTYYGYTF. For the CDR3, the DNA is TGTGCCAGCAGCTCAAATGCCGGGACAGGGGGCACGTACTATGGCTACACCTTC.

The rearrangement joins TRBV5-1 to TRBJ2-1; the match to TRBD1 covers 9 bases. Germline V gives CDR1 SGHRS, CDR2 YFSETQ. Trimming removed 2 bases from V and 2 bases from J; junction bases left unmatched: 5. The CDR3 is 16 residues long. The CDR3 nucleotides are TGCGCCAGCAGCTTCTTCCGGGACAGGGCCTACAATGAGCAGTTCTTC. Translating it yields CASSFFRDRAYNEQFF.

This clone was seen more than once but under ten times. J is TRBJ2-3 and V is TRBV5-6; 12 nucleotides match TRBD2. With 0 bases clipped from V and 4 bases from J, the junction kept 3 bases outside the gene matches. This CDR3 region has 16 residues. CDR1 is SGHDT and CDR2 is YYEEEE in the germline V gene. The CDR3 DNA is TGTGCCAGCAGCTTGGCGCTAGCGGGGGGGGCAGATACGCAGTATTTT. It yields the protein CASSLALAGGADTQYF.